Presented here are 32 T cell receptor beta chains from one specimen sequenced in a study of response to subunit inactivated influenza vaccine. TCRdb independently ran MiXCR on the RT-PCR reads; one entry per CDR3 protein. The table includes approximately 500,000 distinct CDR3 sequences, roughly a quarter detected once. These data were likewise used in another study, on T cells expressing NK-cell markers. That publication notes: The TCR beta cDNA came from 5'RACE template switching with UMIs.

Sequenced here: CD4+ T cells sorted from PBMCs, sampled about 12 days after vaccination. These receptors were obtained from a man aged 50-59 years who received an inactivated influenza vaccine.

This clonotype was recorded at least ten times. The CDR3 nucleotides are TGTGCCAGCAGTTTCGCGGGAGGCACAGATACGCAGTATTTT. Amino acids: CASSFAGGTDTQYF. The chain is built from TRBV12-3 or TRBV12-4 and TRBJ2-3; 7 bases map to TRBD2. The CDR3 extends over 14 amino acids. V shed 3 bases, J shed 1 base, and the junction held 1 base outside the gene matches.

This clonotype appeared many times. The rearrangement uses TRBV16 and TRBJ1-6, with D unclear. Germline V gene data show CDR1 as KGHSY and CDR2 as FQNENV. The CDR3 loop spans 14 amino acids. Trimming took off 4 bases at V and 7 bases at J, with 11 bases between the two ends. CDR3 protein: CASSPISANSPLHF. In DNA form, the CDR3 reads TGTGCCAGCAGCCCGATCAGTGCGAATTCACCCCTCCACTTT.

CDR3 bases: TGTGCCAGCAGCTTAGAACTGGGCCGTGGAGAGACCCAGTACTTC. Translating gives CASSLELGRGETQYF. The chain uses TRBV7-6 and TRBJ2-5; D not certain. Deletions cut 1 base from V and 4 bases from J, with 13 bases between. The CDR3 covers 15 residues. Germline V gives CDR1 SGHVS, CDR2 FNYEAQ.

The chain couples TRBV28 to TRBJ2-3; the D is unclear. The germline CDR1 and CDR2 sequences are MDHEN and SYDVKM. The CDR3 sequence is 14 residues long. Between the trimmed V and J ends, which lost 7 bases and 4 bases, there was a span of 15 bases. The CDR3 coding sequence is TGTGCCAGCACGTCGCCACTTACTTCAGATACGCAGTATTTT. Its protein is CASTSPLTSDTQYF.

This clonotype was seen more than once but under ten times. The chain links TRBV9 to TRBJ2-5; weak D call: TRBD1 (5 bases). The V end lost 0 bases, the J end lost 5 bases, and 14 bases lay between the germline ends. The V gene's germline CDR1 is SGDLS and CDR2 YYNGEE. The CDR3 contains 15 residues. CDR3 loop: CASSVVGRRDETQYF. The CDR3 nucleotides are TGTGCCAGCAGCGTAGTGGGTCGCAGGGATGAGACCCAGTACTTC.

The rearrangement links TRBV4-3 to TRBJ2-5; possibly TRBD2 for D (5 bases). Germline CDR1 LGHNA, CDR2 YSLEER. With 2 bases removed from V and 3 bases from J, the gap between germline ends came to 10 bases. CDR3 length equals 14 residues. The CDR3 DNA is TGCGCCAGCAGCCAACTCGGACTCGAAGAGACCCAGTACTTC. Translating gives CASSQLGLEETQYF.

This clonotype was seen only a few times. The rearrangement links TRBV29-1 to TRBJ2-7; 7 bases align to TRBD1. The CDR3 runs to 14 residues. The germline V gene encodes CDR1 SQVTM and CDR2 ANQGSEA. Trimming at V came to 5 bases and at J to 2 bases, leaving 9 bases not matched to a gene. The CDR3 nucleotides read TGCAGCGTTCTGGCCTTGCAGGGGGCCTACGAGCAGTACTTC. Its protein is CSVLALQGAYEQYF.

This chain joins TRBV27 and TRBJ2-6; 15 bases fit TRBD2. J was trimmed by 3 bases and V by 2 bases; bases with no gene match: 8. The CDR3 spans 20 residues. The V gene's germline CDR1 is MNHEY and CDR2 SMNVEV (reference sequence). The CDR3 here is CASSLEWTSGRAFGANVLTF. The CDR3 DNA sequence: TGTGCCAGCAGTTTAGAGTGGACTAGCGGGAGGGCCTTTGGGGCCAACGTCCTGACTTTC.

The chain has TRBV7-9 and TRBJ2-7, with D possibly TRBD1 on 6 matching bases. Germline CDR1 is SEHNR and CDR2 is FQNEAQ (reference sequence). This CDR3 region has 16 residues. V shed 4 bases and J shed 0 bases, with 16 bases lying between them. The CDR3 DNA reads as TGTGCCAGCAGCTCCTGGCCAGGGACACTCTCCTACGAGCAGTACTTC. As protein: CASSSWPGTLSYEQYF.

The J gene is TRBJ2-3, the V gene TRBV6-2 or TRBV6-3, with 13 bases aligning to TRBD2. CDR3 size: 19 residues. V gave up 0 bases and J gave up 1 base; unmatched junction bases: 7. CDR1 and CDR2 (germline): MNHEY, SVGEGT. The CDR3 here is CASSYSQGLAGRGTDTQYF. The CDR3 DNA reads as TGTGCCAGCAGTTACTCCCAGGGACTAGCGGGACGGGGCACAGATACGCAGTATTTT.

Comment on this clonotype: Mismatch with germline at one junction end may stem from a read error. The genes are TRBV7-6 and TRBJ2-2; D unresolved. CDR1 and CDR2 from the germline V gene are SGHVS and FNYEAQ. The CDR3 is 14 amino acids. The CDR3 is CASRLGMNTGELFF. CDR3 nucleotide sequence: TGTGCCAGCAGGTTAGGGATGAACACCGGGGAGCTGTTTTTT.

The table lists this clonotype with a few counts. The chain joins TRBV7-8 to TRBJ2-1; 10 bases fit TRBD1. Germline trimming cut 6 bases from V and 8 bases from J; bases unmatched to any gene: 7. The CDR3 runs 14 residues. The germline gives CDR1 SGHVS, CDR2 FQNEAQ. Written as DNA, the CDR3 is TGTGCCAGCAGGCTGGACAGGGGGATTTATGAGCAGTTCTTC. Amino acid sequence: CASRLDRGIYEQFF.

This clonotype was seen a few times. The genes are TRBV6-1 and TRBJ2-5; no clear D gene. Germline lookup yields CDR1 MNHNS and CDR2 SASEGT. The CDR3 runs 13 residues. Trimming removed 6 bases at V and 5 bases at J, with 13 bases between. The CDR3 sequence is CASRPTLGETQYF. The CDR3, as DNA: TGTGCCAGCAGGCCTACTCTAGGGGAGACCCAGTACTTC.

This rearrangement joins TRBV10-3 to TRBJ2-7; TRBD1 agrees at 10 bases. The CDR3 length is 13 residues. Germline V CDR1 and CDR2: ENHRY, SYGVKD. Trimming at V came to 5 bases and at J to 7 bases, leaving 5 bases not matched to a gene. CDR3 sequence (DNA): TGTGCCATCAGTCTCCGGGACAGGGGAGAGCAGTACTTC. This encodes CAISLRDRGEQYF.

The chain combines TRBV5-6 with TRBJ2-5; 7 positions agree with TRBD2. Per germline, CDR1 SGHDT and CDR2 YYEEEE. The CDR3 sequence is 14 residues long. Trimming at V came to 7 bases and at J to 5 bases, leaving 11 bases not matched to a gene. CDR3 coding DNA: TGTGCCAGCCATCGTCCGGTAGCGGGTGAGACCCAGTACTTC. This gives the protein CASHRPVAGETQYF.

This clonotype appeared a few times. The chain uses TRBV5-6 and TRBJ1-2; D unresolved. Germline loops: CDR1 SGHDT, CDR2 YYEEEE. The CDR3 consists of 12 residues. V was clipped by 4 bases and J by 10 bases, with 14 bases between them. The CDR3 is CASSLTFGDYTF. The CDR3 nucleotides are TGTGCCAGCAGCCTGACCTTTGGGGACTACACCTTC. Complete variable domain (other parts from reference TRBV5-6 and TRBJ1-2): DAGVTQSPTHLIKTRGQQVTLRCSPKSGHDTVSWYQQALGQGPQFIFQYYEEEERQRGNFPDRFSGHQFPNYSSELNVNALLLGDSALYLCASSLTFGDYTFGSGTRLTVV.

This clonotype was counted a few times. CDR3 sequence (DNA): TGCGCCAGCAGCCAAGATGGTCGTGGGGATGAGCAGTTCTTC. Protein sequence: CASSQDGRGDEQFF. The chain joins TRBV4-3 to TRBJ2-1; D ambiguous. Germline V gene sequence: CDR1 LGHNA, CDR2 YSLEER. The CDR3 totals 14 residues. V lost 0 bases and J lost 8, with 11 bases in between.

The chain combines TRBV18 with TRBJ1-1; 7 nucleotides align to TRBD1. CDR3 length: 14 residues. Germline V CDR1 and CDR2: KGHSH, LQKENI. With V trimmed by 3 bases and J by 5 bases, 6 bases remained unmatched. CDR3 residues: CASSPKTGLTEAFF. In DNA form, the CDR3 reads TGTGCCAGCTCACCTAAGACAGGGCTAACTGAAGCTTTCTTT.

V is TRBV5-8 and J is TRBJ2-3; TRBD2 aligns across 8 bases. The CDR3 contains 16 residues. Germline CDR1 SGHTS, CDR2 YDEGEE. V dropped 3 bases and J dropped 4; count of bases not matched to a gene: 10. The CDR3 DNA follows: TGTGCCAGCAGCTCTGTCGGGACTAGAGGGGCAGATACGCAGTATTTT. Its translation: CASSSVGTRGADTQYF.

This clonotype was detected a few times. The gene calls are TRBV5-1 and TRBJ2-7, with D possibly TRBD1 on 7 matching bases. Germline-derived CDR1 and CDR2 are SGHRS and YFSETQ. V dropped 4 bases and J dropped 2 bases, with 13 bases sitting between them. The CDR3 covers 14 residues. The CDR3 loop is CASSPEGQTYEQYF. In DNA, the CDR3 is TGCGCCAGCAGCCCGGAGGGACAGACCTACGAGCAGTACTTC.

This clonotype occurred a few times. The chain is built from TRBV7-2 and TRBJ2-5, with D maybe TRBD2 (6 bases). V lost 2 bases, J lost 4 bases, and 17 bases lay in between. Germline CDR1 is SGHTA and CDR2 is FQGNSA. The CDR3 extends over 16 amino acids. The CDR3 DNA is TGTGCCAGCAGCTTATACTCCGGACTAAAGCCAGAGACCCAGTACTTC. Translated, it gives CASSLYSGLKPETQYF.

The chain employs TRBV12-3 or TRBV12-4 and TRBJ2-1; the match to TRBD2 covers 15 bases. With V trimmed by 3 bases and J by 9 bases, 6 bases remained unmatched. This CDR3 is 16 amino acids long. The CDR3 DNA reads as TGTGCCAGCAGTTTTCGAGGACTAGCGGGGGGGCGTGAGCAGTTCTTC. Translating it yields CASSFRGLAGGREQFF.

The chain joins TRBV4-1 to TRBJ2-7; a possible D gene is TRBD2 (6 bases). CDR1 MGHRA and CDR2 YSYEKL come from the germline V gene. Deletions cut 2 bases from V and 0 bases from J, with 11 bases between. The CDR3 is 15 residues long. The CDR3 DNA is TGCGCCAGCAGCCAATTGACTAGTCCCTCCTACGAGCAGTACTTC. Encoded protein: CASSQLTSPSYEQYF.

A few counts support this clonotype. This chain links TRBV28 with TRBJ2-5; unclear D gene. Germline V gives CDR1 MDHEN, CDR2 SYDVKM. The V and J ends lost 3 bases and 2 bases respectively, with 16 bases between them. The CDR3 has 16 residues. Here the CDR3 reads CASSFGLAGLQETQYF. In DNA form, the CDR3 reads TGTGCCAGCAGTTTCGGTTTGGCAGGCCTTCAAGAGACCCAGTACTTC.

The V gene is TRBV20-1, the J gene TRBJ2-5, with 7 bases lining up with TRBD1. V trimming: 6 bases; J trimming: 7 bases; junction bases outside the gene matches: 11. CDR1 and CDR2 from the germline V gene are DFQATT and SNEGSKA (reference sequence). CDR3 length: 13 amino acids. In DNA, the CDR3 is TGCAGTGCCATCACCGGGACAGCCGGGACCCAGTACTTC. This translates into CSAITGTAGTQYF.

V and J are TRBV7-9 and TRBJ1-5, with D perhaps matching TRBD1 (5 bases). Per the germline V gene, CDR1 is SEHNR and CDR2 is FQNEAQ (reference sequence). Trimming stripped 1 base from V and 8 bases from J, with 9 bases between. The CDR3 consists of 13 residues. The CDR3 region has the DNA TGTGCCAGCAGCTTAGATAACAGGAAGCCCCAGCATTTT. This gives the protein CASSLDNRKPQHF.

This clonotype was counted a few times. This sequence joins TRBV4-3 and TRBJ2-1; TRBD1 aligns across 12 bases. This CDR3 region has 14 residues. J lost 6 bases, V lost 4 bases, and 1 base had no gene match. Per germline, CDR1 LGHNA and CDR2 YSLEER. CDR3 amino acids: CASSRGQGANEQFF. CDR3 sequence (DNA): TGCGCCAGCAGCCGGGGACAGGGGGCCAATGAGCAGTTCTTC.

The chain is built from TRBV7-2 and TRBJ2-3, with D perhaps TRBD1 or TRBD2 (5 bases each). The V gene's germline CDR1 is SGHTA and CDR2 FQGNSA. V was cut by 2 bases and J by 2 bases, with 14 bases left in between. The CDR3 length is 16 residues. This chain's CDR3 is CASSLTRDGFTDTQYF. CDR3 nucleotide sequence: TGTGCCAGCAGCTTAACCCGGGACGGATTCACAGATACGCAGTATTTT.

This chain joins TRBV28 and TRBJ1-5; 8 bases are a match to TRBD1. The CDR3 spans 13 residues. Losses at the gene ends were 6 bases for V and 9 bases for J; bases not matched to a gene: 7. Per germline, CDR1 MDHEN and CDR2 SYDVKM. Here the CDR3 reads CASRDRGSRPQHF. Written as DNA, the CDR3 is TGTGCCAGCAGAGACAGGGGAAGTCGGCCCCAGCATTTT.

This chain joins TRBV2 and TRBJ2-5; D may correspond to TRBD1 or TRBD2 (5 bases each). In germline, CDR1 is SNHLY, CDR2 FYNNEI. The V end lost 7 bases, the J end lost 0 bases, and 15 bases lay between the germline ends. The CDR3 has 15 amino acids. CDR3 protein: CASKREQAYQETQYF. The CDR3 DNA follows: TGTGCCAGCAAACGGGAACAGGCGTACCAAGAGACCCAGTACTTC.

This chain connects TRBV7-2 to TRBJ2-3; 9 bases map to TRBD2. With V trimmed by 5 bases and J by 2 bases, 5 bases remained unmatched. The CDR3 sequence is 15 residues long. Germline CDR1 is SGHTA and CDR2 is FQGNSA. The CDR3 DNA follows: TGTGCCAGCAGCAAACCTAGCGGGGCCACAGATACGCAGTATTTT. The encoded protein is CASSKPSGATDTQYF.

A few counts support this clonotype. This chain connects TRBV20-1 to TRBJ2-2; no firm D call. CDR3 length: 14 amino acids. From germline, CDR1 is DFQATT and CDR2 SNEGSKA (reference sequence). Trimming left V 1 base short and J 1 base short, with 7 bases between. The CDR3 loop reads CSARGPENTGELFF. DNA of the CDR3: TGCAGTGCTAGAGGGCCGGAGAACACCGGGGAGCTGTTTTTT.